The rows below give T cell receptor beta chains drawn from one sample of a study of vaccination and CD4 T cells after COVID-19. Each CDR3 protein is one row after TCRdb ran MiXCR on the PCR reads. This table has 12,000 to 15,000 distinct CDR3 sequences, roughly a third appearing once. These receptors lack a known antigen. Sequencing was done on a sample of cultured CD4+ T cells from blood. The receptor set was obtained from a human donor with COVID-19. The conserved cysteine and the conserved F or W are not part of the CDR3 here. Fields, in order: J gene, V gene, CDR3 protein.

J gene: TRBJ1-4; V gene: TRBV27; CDR3 protein: ASSTTTRHEKLF
J gene: TRBJ2-4; V gene: TRBV20-1; CDR3 protein: SAREATWDKNIQY
J gene: TRBJ2-2; V gene: TRBV10-3; CDR3 protein: AIGPPGELF
J gene: TRBJ1-1; V gene: TRBV24-1; CDR3 protein: ATSDLGDQGRDNTEAF
J gene: TRBJ2-5; V gene: TRBV7-3; CDR3 protein: ASSSTGGLQTQY
J gene: TRBJ2-1; V gene: TRBV11-2; CDR3 protein: ASSPSLAPPTPYNEQF
J gene: TRBJ1-5; V gene: TRBV9; CDR3 protein: ASSGGDYQPQH
J gene: TRBJ2-6; V gene: TRBV2; CDR3 protein: ASSEALRGQGSFGANVLT
J gene: TRBJ2-3; V gene: TRBV2; CDR3 protein: ASSEALGTGADTQY
J gene: TRBJ1-1; V gene: TRBV6-2/TRBV6-3; CDR3 protein: ASTLHGTEAF
J gene: TRBJ2-6; V gene: TRBV5-5; CDR3 protein: VSSLGAGSGANVLT
J gene: TRBJ1-2; V gene: TRBV7-3; CDR3 protein: ASSLEKGQGFGYT
J gene: TRBJ1-5; V gene: TRBV6-2/TRBV6-3; CDR3 protein: ASSHPTVYQPQH
J gene: TRBJ2-7; V gene: TRBV6-5; CDR3 protein: ASSYGQSGGYYEQY
J gene: TRBJ2-7; V gene: TRBV19; CDR3 protein: ATHGAYEQY
J gene: TRBJ2-2; V gene: TRBV6-1; CDR3 protein: ASSDRVGTGELF
J gene: TRBJ2-2; V gene: TRBV2; CDR3 protein: ASTVTRALAGELF
J gene: TRBJ1-2; V gene: TRBV6-1; CDR3 protein: ASSEALGQGAGYGYT
J gene: TRBJ1-6; V gene: TRBV5-1; CDR3 protein: ASSFNRSPGPLH
J gene: TRBJ1-2; V gene: TRBV12-3/TRBV12-4; CDR3 protein: ASTHRTGATRSYGYT
J gene: TRBJ2-5; V gene: TRBV12-3/TRBV12-4; CDR3 protein: ASRGQGTLQETQY
J gene: TRBJ2-7; V gene: TRBV19; CDR3 protein: ASSSGGLTYEQY
J gene: TRBJ2-7; V gene: TRBV20-1; CDR3 protein: SAMPGLNYEQY
J gene: TRBJ1-5; V gene: TRBV24-1; CDR3 protein: ATSDGAQPQH
J gene: TRBJ2-3; V gene: TRBV7-3; CDR3 protein: ASSLWSSGQDTQY
J gene: TRBJ2-2; V gene: TRBV11-3; CDR3 protein: ASSSAAGSVESGELF
J gene: TRBJ2-1; V gene: TRBV20-1; CDR3 protein: SARPGGGLGEQF
J gene: TRBJ2-2; V gene: TRBV5-1; CDR3 protein: ASSLGTKQNTGELF
J gene: TRBJ2-7; V gene: TRBV11-3; CDR3 protein: ASGLGSGIPYEQY
J gene: TRBJ1-5; V gene: TRBV12-3/TRBV12-4; CDR3 protein: ASSPGPPLGNQPQH